This T cell receptor beta chain was captured in a study of blood T cell repertoires in COVID-19. Across the whole study: From the United States, Italy and Spain came samples of acute and convalescent COVID-19. T cells, B-cell-depleted T cells, or PBMCs provided the cDNA or gDNA that served as material.

Per the authors' pipeline: Amplification of reference gene primers was used by the study to estimate nucleated cell counts. Only in-frame clones appear in the TCRdb table, and some are missing; sequencing was by immunoSEQ multiplex PCR. The V and J calls and the clone size are those of that table, but D and trimming were determined from the DNA. The repertoire holds around 130,000 clones, with about four fifths as singletons. Sequencing was done on a sample of peripheral blood. The clonotype comes from a woman in her fifties or sixties with acute or convalescent COVID-19.

The CDR3 DNA reads as TGTGCCAGCAGCTTGGCAGGGGGACGGTATGGCTACACCTTC. Protein sequence: CASSLAGGRYGYTF. The gene calls are TRBV5-8 and TRBJ1-2, with TRBD1 matching over 7 bases. The CDR3 runs to 14 residues. From germline, CDR1 is SGHTS and CDR2 YDEGEE. V lost 0 bases and J lost 5; bases outside the gene matches: 4.